What follows are 13 T cell receptor beta chains derived from one specimen sequenced in a study of T cells in Graves' hyperthyroidism and ophthalmopathy. TCR beta CDR3 regions were amplified from RNA transcripts. The primer set for the first-round RT-PCR of the TCR CDR3 was HTBI. TCRdb reprocessed the multiplex PCR reads via MiXCR and lists one record per CDR3 protein. The sample includes 400,000 to 600,000 distinct CDR3 sequences, about 16% of them seen just once. Sequencing used blood. The source of these receptors is a woman aged 25 to 45 with Graves' ophthalmopathy.

Ten or more counts support this clonotype. CDR3 loop: CASSSRVQGYQPQHF. The CDR3 DNA is TGTGCCAGCAGTTCACGAGTACAGGGCTATCAGCCCCAGCATTTT. V is TRBV28 and J is TRBJ1-5; TRBD1 might be the D (6 bases). The CDR3 is 15 residues long. In germline, CDR1 is MDHEN, CDR2 SYDVKM. With 4 bases removed from V and 5 bases from J, the gap between germline ends came to 15 bases.

The V and J genes are TRBV7-9 and TRBJ2-7, with TRBD2 matching 9 bases. The junction had 9 bases not matched to a gene; V was cut back by 1 base and J by 5 bases. The CDR3 extends over 16 amino acids. In germline, CDR1 is SEHNR, CDR2 FQNEAQ (reference sequence). CDR3 sequence: CASSLDLAGMKHEQYF. The CDR3 nucleotides read TGTGCCAGCAGCTTAGACCTAGCGGGAATGAAACACGAGCAGTACTTC. The complete variable domain, with remaining parts taken from reference TRBV7-9 and TRBJ2-7, reads DTGVSQNPRHKITKRGQNVTFRCDPISEHNRLYWYRQTLGQGPEFLTYFQNEAQLEKSRLLSDRFSAERPKGSFSTLEIQRTEQGDSAMYLCASSLDLAGMKHEQYFGPGTRLTVT.

This clonotype was observed at least ten times. The J gene is TRBJ1-1, the V gene TRBV20-1; D is possibly TRBD1 (6 bases). Looked up from germline, CDR1 is DFQATT and CDR2 is SNEGSKA (reference sequence). Trimming stripped 2 bases from V and 5 bases from J, with 12 bases between. The CDR3 covers 13 residues. The CDR3, as DNA: TGCAGTGCTAGATACGGGGGGCAGACTGAAGCTTTCTTT. It codes for CSARYGGQTEAFF.

This clonotype was detected a few times. This CDR3 is CSARDSALPTYEQYF. CDR3 DNA sequence: TGCAGTGCTAGAGACTCAGCTTTACCAACCTACGAGCAGTACTTC. The chain combines TRBV20-1 with TRBJ2-7; D is uncertain. Trimming stripped 0 bases from V and 2 bases from J, with 14 bases between. In germline, CDR1 is DFQATT, CDR2 SNEGSKA (reference sequence). This CDR3 comprises 15 residues.

This chain uses TRBV20-1 with TRBJ2-3, with 9 positions matching TRBD2. Losses at the gene ends were 1 base for V and 7 bases for J; bases not matched to a gene: 6. CDR1 is DFQATT, CDR2 SNEGSKA, per germline (reference sequence). CDR3 size: 14 residues. The CDR3 is CSARGLAGTYTQYF. Written as DNA, the CDR3 is TGCAGTGCTAGAGGGCTAGCGGGGACCTATACGCAGTATTTT.

J is TRBJ2-3 and V is TRBV7-2, with D hard to call. The germline CDR1 and CDR2 sequences are SGHTA and FQGNSA. The V and J ends lost 4 bases and 1 base respectively, with 6 bases between them. The CDR3 length is 13 residues. The CDR3 reads CASSSLRTDTQYF. The CDR3 DNA reads TGTGCCAGCAGCTCGCTACGCACAGATACGCAGTATTTT.

The CDR3 DNA sequence: TGCAGTGCTACGGCTGATCCTACCTTCAACGAGCAGTACTTC. Encoded protein: CSATADPTFNEQYF. The rearrangement links TRBV20-1 to TRBJ2-7; no clear D. Germline CDR1 is DFQATT and CDR2 is SNEGSKA (reference sequence). V dropped 4 bases and J dropped 5 bases, with 18 bases sitting between them. The CDR3 is 14 amino acids.

The table lists this clonotype with a few counts. This chain uses TRBV20-1 with TRBJ1-5; weak D call: TRBD1 (5 bases). This CDR3 is built from 14 residues. Germline V gives CDR1 DFQATT, CDR2 SNEGSKA (reference sequence). Trimming removed 6 bases at V and 6 bases at J, with 18 bases between. The CDR3 here is CSAQNGGGGQPQHF. As DNA, the CDR3 is TGCAGTGCCCAAAACGGGGGGGGGGGTCAGCCCCAGCATTTT.

The chain recombines TRBV9 with TRBJ2-1; the match to TRBD2 covers 7 bases. Trimming removed 0 bases from V and 1 base from J; junction bases left unmatched: 7. Germline-derived CDR1 and CDR2 are SGDLS and YYNGEE. The CDR3 consists of 17 residues. This chain's CDR3 is CASSVAAGVGSYNEQFF. The CDR3 DNA reads TGTGCCAGCAGCGTAGCGGCGGGAGTGGGGTCCTACAATGAGCAGTTCTTC.

This clonotype has just a few counts. The chain recombines TRBV6-1 with TRBJ1-2, with a weak D call TRBD1 (5 bases). The germline gives CDR1 MNHNS, CDR2 SASEGT. The CDR3 runs 14 residues. Trimming shortened V by 5 bases and J by 3 bases, and 13 bases separated the two germline ends. The CDR3, as DNA: TGTGCCAGCAGTCCGGGACCGGAATACTATGGCTACACCTTC. Protein: CASSPGPEYYGYTF.

The rearrangement links TRBV30 to TRBJ2-3, with 7 bases fitting TRBD2. There are 18 residues in the CDR3. V gave up 2 bases and J gave up 0 bases; unmatched junction bases: 14. Germline V CDR1 and CDR2: GTSNPN, SVGIG (reference sequence). The CDR3 sequence is CAWSRGLSFPPSTDTQYF. The CDR3 DNA follows: TGTGCCTGGAGTAGGGGACTATCATTCCCGCCCAGCACAGATACGCAGTATTTT.

This clonotype was seen many times. The V call is TRBV7-9, the J call TRBJ2-1, with a tentative D call TRBD2 (5 bases). The CDR3 totals 14 residues. Germline V gene sequence: CDR1 SEHNR, CDR2 FQNEAQ (reference sequence). Trimming stripped 5 bases from V and 7 bases from J, with 15 bases between. The CDR3 protein is CASSRGRSANEQFF. In DNA form, the CDR3 reads TGTGCCAGCAGCCGAGGGAGAAGCGCTAATGAGCAGTTCTTC.

This clonotype appeared a few times. The J gene is TRBJ2-6, the V gene TRBV2; D remains ambiguous. Between the trimmed V and J ends, which lost 0 bases and 0 bases, there was a span of 9 bases. CDR3 size: 17 residues. Germline V gene data show CDR1 as SNHLY and CDR2 as FYNNEI. CDR3 in DNA: TGTGCCAGCAGTGAAGCTTGGCTTCGCTCTGGGGCCAACGTCCTGACTTTC. It encodes CASSEAWLRSGANVLTF.